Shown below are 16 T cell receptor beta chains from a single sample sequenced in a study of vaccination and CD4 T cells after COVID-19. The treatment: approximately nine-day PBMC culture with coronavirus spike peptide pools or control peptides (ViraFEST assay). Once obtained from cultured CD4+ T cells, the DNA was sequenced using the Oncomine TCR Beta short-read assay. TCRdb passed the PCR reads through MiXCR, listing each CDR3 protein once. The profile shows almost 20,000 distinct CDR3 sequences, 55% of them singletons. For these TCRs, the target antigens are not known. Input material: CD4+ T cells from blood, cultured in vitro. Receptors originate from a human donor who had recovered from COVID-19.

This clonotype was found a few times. The CDR3 bases are TGTGCCAGCAGTTACGATGTACGGTATAGCAATCAGCCCCAGCATTTT. This codes for CASSYDVRYSNQPQHF. The chain combines TRBV6-2 or TRBV6-3 with TRBJ1-5; no firm D call. Trimming shortened V by 2 bases and J by 0 bases, and 11 bases separated the two germline ends. Germline loops: CDR1 MNHEY, CDR2 SVGEGT. The CDR3 runs to 16 residues.

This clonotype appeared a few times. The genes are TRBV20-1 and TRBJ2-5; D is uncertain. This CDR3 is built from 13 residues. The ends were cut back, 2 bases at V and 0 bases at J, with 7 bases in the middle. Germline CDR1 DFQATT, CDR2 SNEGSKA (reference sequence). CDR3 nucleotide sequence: TGCAGTGCTAGACCCGGGTACCAAGAGACCCAGTACTTC. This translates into CSARPGYQETQYF.

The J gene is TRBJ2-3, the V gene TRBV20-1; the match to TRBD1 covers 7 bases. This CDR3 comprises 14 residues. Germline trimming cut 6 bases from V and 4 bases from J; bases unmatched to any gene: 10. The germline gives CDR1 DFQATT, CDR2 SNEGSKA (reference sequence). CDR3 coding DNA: TGCAGTGCGGGACAGACAGGGCAACCAGATACGCAGTATTTT. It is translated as CSAGQTGQPDTQYF.

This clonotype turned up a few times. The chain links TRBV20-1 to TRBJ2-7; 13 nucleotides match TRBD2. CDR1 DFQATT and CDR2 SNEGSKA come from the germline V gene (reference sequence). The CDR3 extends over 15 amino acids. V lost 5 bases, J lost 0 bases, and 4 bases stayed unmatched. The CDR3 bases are TGCAGTGCTGGGCGGACTAGCGGGGGCTCCTACGAGCAGTACTTC. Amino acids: CSAGRTSGGSYEQYF.

CDR3 DNA: TGTGCCAGCTCACCACTTAGGGGAAGCTCCTACGAGCAGTACTTC. It translates to CASSPLRGSSYEQYF. The gene calls are TRBV18 and TRBJ2-7, with D possibly matching TRBD1 (5 bases). This CDR3 spans 15 amino acids. CDR1 and CDR2 (germline): KGHSH, LQKENI. V was trimmed by 1 base and J by 0 bases, leaving 10 bases between them.

The CDR3 sequence: CASSFLPGPDTQYF. CDR3 nucleotide sequence: TGTGCCAGCAGCTTCTTACCGGGACCTGATACGCAGTATTTT. The V call is TRBV11-2, the J call TRBJ2-3; D tentatively reads TRBD1 or TRBD2 (5 bases each). The V end lost 3 bases, the J end lost 6 bases, and 13 bases lay between the germline ends. Per germline, CDR1 SGHAT and CDR2 FQNNGV. The CDR3 is 14 amino acids.

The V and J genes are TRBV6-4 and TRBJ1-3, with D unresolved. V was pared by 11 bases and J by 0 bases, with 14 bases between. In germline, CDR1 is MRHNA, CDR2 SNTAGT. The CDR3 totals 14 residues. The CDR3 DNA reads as TGTGCCGGCCCCCTCCCCTCCTCTGGAAACACCATATATTTT. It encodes CAGPLPSSGNTIYF.

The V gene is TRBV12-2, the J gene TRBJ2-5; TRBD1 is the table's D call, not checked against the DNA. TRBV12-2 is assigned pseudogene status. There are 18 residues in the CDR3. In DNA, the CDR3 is TGTGCAAGTCTTAATGGAGGTTCAGGGGGGAGGCTAGTGGAGACCCAGTACTTC. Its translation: CASLNGGSGGRLVETQYF.

CDR3 protein: CASSDSGTGTEQYF. The CDR3 region has the DNA TGTGCCAGCTCAGACTCCGGGACAGGGACCGAGCAGTACTTC. The chain joins TRBV18 to TRBJ2-7; 9 nucleotides align to TRBD1. This CDR3 spans 14 amino acids. Germline V gene sequence: CDR1 KGHSH, CDR2 LQKENI. The V segment lost 5 bases and the J segment 6 bases; nucleotides outside the gene matches: 8.

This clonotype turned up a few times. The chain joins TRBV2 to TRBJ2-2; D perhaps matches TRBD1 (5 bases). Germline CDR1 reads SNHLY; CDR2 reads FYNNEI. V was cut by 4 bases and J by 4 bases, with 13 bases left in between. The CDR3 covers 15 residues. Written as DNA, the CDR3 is TGTGCCAGCAGTGGAGAAGGGGCGCGCACCGGGGAGCTGTTTTTT. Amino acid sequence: CASSGEGARTGELFF.

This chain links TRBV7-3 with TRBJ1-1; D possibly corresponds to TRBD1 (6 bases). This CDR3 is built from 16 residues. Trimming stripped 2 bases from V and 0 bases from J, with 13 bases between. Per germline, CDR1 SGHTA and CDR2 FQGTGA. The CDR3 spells CASSLAGVRMNTEAFF. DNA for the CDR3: TGTGCCAGCAGCTTAGCAGGGGTCAGGATGAACACTGAAGCTTTCTTT.

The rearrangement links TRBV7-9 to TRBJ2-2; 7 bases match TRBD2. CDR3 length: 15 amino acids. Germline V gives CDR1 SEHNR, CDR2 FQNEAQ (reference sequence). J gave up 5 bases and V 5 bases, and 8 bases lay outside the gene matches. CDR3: CASSHRRGGTGELFF. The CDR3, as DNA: TGTGCCAGCAGCCATAGGCGGGGAGGGACCGGGGAGCTGTTTTTT.

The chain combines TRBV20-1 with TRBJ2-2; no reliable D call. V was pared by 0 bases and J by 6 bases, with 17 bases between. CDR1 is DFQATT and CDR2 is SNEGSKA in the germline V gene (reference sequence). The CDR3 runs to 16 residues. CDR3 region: CSARDFASFKAGELFF. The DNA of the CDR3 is TGCAGTGCTAGAGATTTCGCTAGTTTTAAGGCCGGGGAGCTGTTTTTT.

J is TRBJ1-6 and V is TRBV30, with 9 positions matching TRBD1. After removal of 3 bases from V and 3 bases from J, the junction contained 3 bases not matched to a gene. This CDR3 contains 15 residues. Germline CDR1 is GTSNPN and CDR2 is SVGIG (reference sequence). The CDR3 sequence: CAWRRTGVYNSPLHF. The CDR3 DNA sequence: TGTGCCTGGAGACGGACAGGGGTCTATAATTCACCCCTCCACTTT.

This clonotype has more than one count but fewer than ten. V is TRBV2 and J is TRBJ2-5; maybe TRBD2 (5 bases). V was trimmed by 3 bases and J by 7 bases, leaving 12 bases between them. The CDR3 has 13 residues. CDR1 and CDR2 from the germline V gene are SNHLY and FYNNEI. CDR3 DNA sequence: TGTGCCAGCAGTGAGACTACCCCAGTGACCCAGTACTTC. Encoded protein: CASSETTPVTQYF.

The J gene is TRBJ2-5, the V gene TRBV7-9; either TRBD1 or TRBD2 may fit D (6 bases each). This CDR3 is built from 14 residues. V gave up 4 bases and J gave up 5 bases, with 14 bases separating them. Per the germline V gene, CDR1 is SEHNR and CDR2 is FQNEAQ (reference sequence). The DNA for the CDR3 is TGTGCCAGCAGCTCCATAGGAGGGGGGGAGACCCAGTACTTC. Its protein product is CASSSIGGGETQYF. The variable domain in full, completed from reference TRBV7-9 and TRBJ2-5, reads DTGVSQNPRHKITKRGQNVTFRCDPISEHNRLYWYRQTLGQGPEFLTYFQNEAQLEKSRLLSDRFSAERPKGSFSTLEIQRTEQGDSAMYLCASSSIGGGETQYFGPGTRLLVL.